The TCR beta chain described here comes from a study of OX40 agonist ivuxolimab in advanced cancers. Study-level information: Patient treatment consisted of intravenous ivuxolimab administration every 2 weeks at 0.01 to 10 mg/kg. A male proportion of 82.7% was recorded, with mean age about 54 years and range roughly 23 to 79.

Study-wide results and caveats: At 0.1 to 3.0 mg/kg, CD4+ and CD8+ blood T cells expanded clonally by week 6.

Germline V lookup: CDR1 SGHTA, CDR2 FQGNSA. With V trimmed by 4 bases and J by 5 bases, 12 bases remained unmatched. The CDR3 loop spans 18 amino acids. About this clone itself: The antigen remains undetermined.

The assay was immunoSEQ multiplex PCR, and TCRdb's table has in-frame clones only and misses some. The table includes approximately 50,000 clones, about 81% detected once. V gene TRBV7-2 combines with J gene TRBJ2-1; 12 bases fit TRBD2. The clonotype was recovered from an adult with an advanced solid tumor such as melanoma, head and neck, liver or kidney cancer. Sequences were derived from CD4+ or CD8+ T cells sorted from blood, sampled in a trial of the OX40 agonist ivuxolimab. As DNA, the CDR3 is TGTGCCAGCAGCTCACCCACGACTAGCGGGAGTTGGGACAATGAGCAGTTCTTC. It yields the protein CASSSPTTSGSWDNEQFF.